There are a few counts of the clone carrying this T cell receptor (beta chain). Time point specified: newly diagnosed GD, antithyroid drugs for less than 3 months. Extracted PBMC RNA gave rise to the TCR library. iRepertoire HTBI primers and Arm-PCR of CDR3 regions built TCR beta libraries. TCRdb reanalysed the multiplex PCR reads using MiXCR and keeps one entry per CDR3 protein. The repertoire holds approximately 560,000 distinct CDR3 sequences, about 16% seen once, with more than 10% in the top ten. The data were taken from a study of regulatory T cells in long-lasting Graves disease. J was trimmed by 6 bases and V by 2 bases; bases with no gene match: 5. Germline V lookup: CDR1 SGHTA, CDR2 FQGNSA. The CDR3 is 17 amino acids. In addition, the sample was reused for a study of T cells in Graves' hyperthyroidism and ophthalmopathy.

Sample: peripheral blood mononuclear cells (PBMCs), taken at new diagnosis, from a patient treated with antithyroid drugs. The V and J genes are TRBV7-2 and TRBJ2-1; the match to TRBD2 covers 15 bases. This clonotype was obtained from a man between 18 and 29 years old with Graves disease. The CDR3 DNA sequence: TGTGCCAGCAGCTTACGCGGACTAGCGGGAGGGGCCAATGAGCAGTTCTTC. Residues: CASSLRGLAGGANEQFF.